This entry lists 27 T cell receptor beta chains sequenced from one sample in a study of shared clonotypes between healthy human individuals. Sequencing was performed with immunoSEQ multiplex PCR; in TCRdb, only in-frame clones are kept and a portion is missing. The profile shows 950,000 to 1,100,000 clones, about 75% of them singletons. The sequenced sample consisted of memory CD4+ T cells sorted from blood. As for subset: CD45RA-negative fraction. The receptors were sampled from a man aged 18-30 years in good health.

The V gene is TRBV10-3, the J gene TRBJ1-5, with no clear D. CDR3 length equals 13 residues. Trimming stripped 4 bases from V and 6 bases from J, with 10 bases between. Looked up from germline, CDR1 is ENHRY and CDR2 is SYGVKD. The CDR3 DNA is TGTGCCATCAGTGGAGGGTTGAGTCAGCCCCAGCATTTT. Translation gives CAISGGLSQPQHF.

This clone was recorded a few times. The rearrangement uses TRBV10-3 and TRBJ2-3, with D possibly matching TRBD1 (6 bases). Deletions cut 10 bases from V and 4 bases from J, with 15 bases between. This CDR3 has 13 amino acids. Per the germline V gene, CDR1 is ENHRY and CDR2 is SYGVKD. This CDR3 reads CATTLQGADTQYF. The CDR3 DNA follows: TGTGCCACGACCTTACAGGGCGCAGATACGCAGTATTTT.

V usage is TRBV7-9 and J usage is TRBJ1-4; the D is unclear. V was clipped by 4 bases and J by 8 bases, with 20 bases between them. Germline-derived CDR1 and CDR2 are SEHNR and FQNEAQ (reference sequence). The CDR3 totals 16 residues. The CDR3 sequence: CASSSLSLWAAEKLFF. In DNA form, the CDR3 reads TGTGCCAGCAGCTCCTTGTCTCTCTGGGCGGCCGAAAAACTGTTTTTT.

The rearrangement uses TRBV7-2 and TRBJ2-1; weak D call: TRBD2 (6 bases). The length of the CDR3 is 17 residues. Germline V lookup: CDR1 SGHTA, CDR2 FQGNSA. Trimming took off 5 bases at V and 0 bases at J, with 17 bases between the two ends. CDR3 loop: CASSPPTGTGSYNEQFF. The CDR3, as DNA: TGTGCCAGCAGCCCTCCCACCGGGACTGGCTCCTACAATGAGCAGTTCTTC.

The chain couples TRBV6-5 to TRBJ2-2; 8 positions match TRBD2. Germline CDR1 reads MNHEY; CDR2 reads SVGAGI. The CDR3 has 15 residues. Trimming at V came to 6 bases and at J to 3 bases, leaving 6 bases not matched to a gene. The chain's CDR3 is CASSRGGHDTGELFF. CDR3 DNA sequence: TGTGCCAGCAGCCGCGGGGGGCATGACACCGGGGAGCTGTTTTTT.

For the CDR3, the DNA is TGTGCCAGCAGTTCCCTCATGAGTATTTGGGAAAAACTGTTTTTT. Protein product: CASSSLMSIWEKLFF. The J gene is TRBJ1-4, the V gene TRBV27; D unresolved. The CDR3 has 15 residues. Trimming stripped 4 bases from V and 8 bases from J, with 17 bases between. Germline values: CDR1 MNHEY, CDR2 SMNVEV (reference sequence).

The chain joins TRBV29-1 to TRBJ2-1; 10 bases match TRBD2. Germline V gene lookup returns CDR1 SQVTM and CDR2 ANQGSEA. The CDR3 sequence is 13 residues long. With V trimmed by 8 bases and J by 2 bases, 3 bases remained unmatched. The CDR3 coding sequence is TGCAGCTCAAGCGGGAGGGCCTACAATGAGCAGTTCTTC. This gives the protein CSSSGRAYNEQFF.

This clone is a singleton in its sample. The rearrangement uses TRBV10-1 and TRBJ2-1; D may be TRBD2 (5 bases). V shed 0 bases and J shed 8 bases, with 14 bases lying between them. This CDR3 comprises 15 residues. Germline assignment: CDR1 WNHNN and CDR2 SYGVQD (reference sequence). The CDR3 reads CASSESEALGYEQFF. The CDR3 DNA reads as TGCGCCAGCAGTGAGTCTGAGGCACTAGGTTATGAGCAGTTCTTC.

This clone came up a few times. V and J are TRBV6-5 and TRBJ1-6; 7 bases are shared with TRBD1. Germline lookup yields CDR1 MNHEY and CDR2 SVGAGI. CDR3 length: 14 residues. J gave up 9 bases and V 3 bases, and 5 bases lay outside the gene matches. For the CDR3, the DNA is TGTGCCAGCAGTTATGAGACAGGGATTTCACCCCTCCACTTT. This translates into CASSYETGISPLHF.

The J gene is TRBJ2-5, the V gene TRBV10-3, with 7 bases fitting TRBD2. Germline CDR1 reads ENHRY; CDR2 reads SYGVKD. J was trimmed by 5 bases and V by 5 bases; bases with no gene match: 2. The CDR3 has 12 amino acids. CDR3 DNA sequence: TGTGCCATCAGTTACGGGGGGGAGACCCAGTACTTC. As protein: CAISYGGETQYF.

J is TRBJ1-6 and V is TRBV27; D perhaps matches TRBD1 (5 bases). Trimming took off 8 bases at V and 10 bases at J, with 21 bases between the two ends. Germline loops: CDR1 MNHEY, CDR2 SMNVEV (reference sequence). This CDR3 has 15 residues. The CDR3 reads CASRRARDSGSPLHF. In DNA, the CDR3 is TGTGCCAGCCGCCGAGCACGGGATTCAGGGTCACCCCTCCACTTT.

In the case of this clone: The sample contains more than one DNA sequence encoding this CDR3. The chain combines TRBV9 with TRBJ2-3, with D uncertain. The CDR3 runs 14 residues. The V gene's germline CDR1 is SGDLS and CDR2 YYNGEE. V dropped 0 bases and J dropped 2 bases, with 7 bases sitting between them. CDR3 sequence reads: CASSVGGPTDTQYF. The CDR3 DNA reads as TGTGCCAGCAGCGTAGGTGGGCCCACAGATACGCAGTATTTT.

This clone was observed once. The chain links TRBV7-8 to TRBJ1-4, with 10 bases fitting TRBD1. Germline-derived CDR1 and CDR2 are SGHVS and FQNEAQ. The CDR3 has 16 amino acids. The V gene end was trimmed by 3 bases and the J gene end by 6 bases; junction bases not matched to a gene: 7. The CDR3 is CASSFQPGQGYEKLFF. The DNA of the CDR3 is TGTGCCAGCAGCTTCCAACCGGGACAGGGGTATGAAAAACTGTTTTTT.

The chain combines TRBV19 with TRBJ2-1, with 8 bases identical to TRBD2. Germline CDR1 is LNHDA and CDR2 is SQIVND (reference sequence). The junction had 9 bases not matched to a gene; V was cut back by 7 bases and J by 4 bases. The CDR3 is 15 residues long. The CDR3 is CASNNKRESYNEQFF. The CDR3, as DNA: TGTGCCAGTAATAATAAGCGGGAGTCGTACAATGAGCAGTTCTTC.

The CDR3: CASSAVALAGGYNEQFF. CDR3 nucleotide sequence: TGTGCCAGCAGCGCCGTGGCCCTAGCGGGAGGATACAATGAGCAGTTCTTC. J is TRBJ2-1 and V is TRBV9; 11 bases align to TRBD2. The CDR3 spans 17 residues. CDR1 and CDR2 (germline): SGDLS, YYNGEE. J gave up 4 bases and V 3 bases, and 9 bases lay outside the gene matches.

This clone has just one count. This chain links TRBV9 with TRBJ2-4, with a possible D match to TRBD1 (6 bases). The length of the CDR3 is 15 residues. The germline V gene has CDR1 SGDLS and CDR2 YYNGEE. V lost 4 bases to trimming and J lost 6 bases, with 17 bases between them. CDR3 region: CASSPFGGPLNIQYF. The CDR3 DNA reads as TGTGCCAGCAGCCCATTTGGGGGCCCATTAAACATTCAGTACTTC.

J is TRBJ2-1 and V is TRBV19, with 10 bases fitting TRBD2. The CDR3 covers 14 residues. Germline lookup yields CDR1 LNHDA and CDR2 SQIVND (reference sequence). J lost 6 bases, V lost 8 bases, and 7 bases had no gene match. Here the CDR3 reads CASSSGRLGNEQFF. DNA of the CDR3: TGTGCCAGTTCTAGCGGGAGATTAGGCAATGAGCAGTTCTTC.

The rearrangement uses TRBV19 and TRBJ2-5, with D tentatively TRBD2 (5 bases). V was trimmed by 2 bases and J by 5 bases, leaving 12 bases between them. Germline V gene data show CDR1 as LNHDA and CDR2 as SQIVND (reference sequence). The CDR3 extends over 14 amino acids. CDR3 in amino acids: CASSISGFRETQYF. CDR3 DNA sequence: TGTGCCAGTAGTATATCGGGATTCAGGGAGACCCAGTACTTC.

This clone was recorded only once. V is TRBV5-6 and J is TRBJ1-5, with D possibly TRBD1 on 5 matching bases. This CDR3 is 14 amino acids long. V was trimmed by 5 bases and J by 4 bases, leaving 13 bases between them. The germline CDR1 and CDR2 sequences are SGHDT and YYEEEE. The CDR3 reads CASRKRQTNQPQHF. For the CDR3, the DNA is TGTGCCAGCAGGAAAAGACAGACTAATCAGCCCCAGCATTTT.

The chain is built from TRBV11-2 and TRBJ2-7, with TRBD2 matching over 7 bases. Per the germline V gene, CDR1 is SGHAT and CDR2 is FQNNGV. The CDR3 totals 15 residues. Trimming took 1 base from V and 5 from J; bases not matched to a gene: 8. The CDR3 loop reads CASSLATSSVNEQYF. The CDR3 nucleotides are TGTGCCAGCAGCTTAGCGACTAGCAGTGTCAACGAGCAGTACTTC.

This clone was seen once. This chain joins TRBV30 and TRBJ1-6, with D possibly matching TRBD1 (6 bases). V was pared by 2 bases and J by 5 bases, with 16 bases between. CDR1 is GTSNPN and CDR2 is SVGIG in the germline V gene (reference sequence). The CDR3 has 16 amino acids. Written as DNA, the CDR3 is TGTGCCTGGAGTTCCCCAGGGACATGGCATAATTCACCCCTCCACTTT. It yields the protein CAWSSPGTWHNSPLHF.

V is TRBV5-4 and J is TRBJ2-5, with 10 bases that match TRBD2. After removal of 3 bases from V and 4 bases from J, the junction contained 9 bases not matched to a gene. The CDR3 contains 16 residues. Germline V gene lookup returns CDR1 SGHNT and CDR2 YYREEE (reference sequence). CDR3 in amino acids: CASSSTVAGGGETQYF. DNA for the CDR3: TGTGCCAGCAGCTCCACGGTAGCGGGGGGAGGAGAGACCCAGTACTTC. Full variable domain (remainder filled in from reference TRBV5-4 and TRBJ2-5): ETGVTQSPTHLIKTRGQQVTLRCSSQSGHNTVSWYQQALGQGPQFIFQYYREEENGRGNFPPRFSGLQFPNYSSELNVNALELDDSALYLCASSSTVAGGGETQYFGPGTRLLVL.

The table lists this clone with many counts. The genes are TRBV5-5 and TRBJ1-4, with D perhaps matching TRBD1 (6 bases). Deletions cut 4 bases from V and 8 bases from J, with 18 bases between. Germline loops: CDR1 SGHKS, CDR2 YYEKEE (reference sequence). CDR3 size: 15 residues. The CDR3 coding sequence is TGTGCCAGCAGCACCACAGGGTTCGGCGAAGAAAAACTGTTTTTT. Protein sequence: CASSTTGFGEEKLFF.

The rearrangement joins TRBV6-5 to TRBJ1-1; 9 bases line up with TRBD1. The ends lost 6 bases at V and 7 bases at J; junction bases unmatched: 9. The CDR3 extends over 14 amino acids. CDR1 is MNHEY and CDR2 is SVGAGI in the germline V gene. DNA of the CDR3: TGTGCCAGCAGCTTAGACCGGGACAGGGTTGAAGCTTTCTTT. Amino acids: CASSLDRDRVEAFF.

This chain's CDR3 is CASSPKQGLGNTEAFF. The CDR3 nucleotides read TGTGCCAGCAGCCCGAAGCAGGGGTTAGGGAACACTGAAGCTTTCTTT. The chain employs TRBV5-4 and TRBJ1-1; D might be TRBD1 (6 bases). The V end lost 4 bases, the J end lost 1 base, and 17 bases lay between the germline ends. The length of the CDR3 is 16 residues. Germline V gene sequence: CDR1 SGHNT, CDR2 YYREEE (reference sequence).

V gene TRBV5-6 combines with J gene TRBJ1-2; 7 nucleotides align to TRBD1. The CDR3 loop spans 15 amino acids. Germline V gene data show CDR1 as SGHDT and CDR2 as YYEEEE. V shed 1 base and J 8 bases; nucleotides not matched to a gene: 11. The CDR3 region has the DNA TGTGCCAGCAGCTTGAGGCAGGGGGTTGGTATAGGCTACACCTTC. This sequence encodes CASSLRQGVGIGYTF. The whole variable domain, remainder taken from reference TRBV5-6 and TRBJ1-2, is DAGVTQSPTHLIKTRGQQVTLRCSPKSGHDTVSWYQQALGQGPQFIFQYYEEEERQRGNFPDRFSGHQFPNYSSELNVNALLLGDSALYLCASSLRQGVGIGYTFGSGTRLTVV.

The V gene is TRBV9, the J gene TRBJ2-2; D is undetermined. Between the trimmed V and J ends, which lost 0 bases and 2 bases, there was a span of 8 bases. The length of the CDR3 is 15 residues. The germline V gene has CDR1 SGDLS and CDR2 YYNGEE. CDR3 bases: TGTGCCAGCAGCGTAGATGGGGTCAACACCGGGGAGCTGTTTTTT. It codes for CASSVDGVNTGELFF.